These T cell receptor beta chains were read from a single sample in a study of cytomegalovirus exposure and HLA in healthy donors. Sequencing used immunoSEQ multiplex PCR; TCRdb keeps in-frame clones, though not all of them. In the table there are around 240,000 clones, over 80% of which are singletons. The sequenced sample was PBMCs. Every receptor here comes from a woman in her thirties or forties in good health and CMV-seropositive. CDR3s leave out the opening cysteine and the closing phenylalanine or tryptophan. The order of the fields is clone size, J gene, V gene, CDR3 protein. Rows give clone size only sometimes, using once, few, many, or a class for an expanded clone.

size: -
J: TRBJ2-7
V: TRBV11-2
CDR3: ASRAPGTSHEQY

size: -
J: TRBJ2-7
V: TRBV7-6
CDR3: ASSGGSTYEQY

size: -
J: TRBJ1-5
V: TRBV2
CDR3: ASRSRDRINQPQH

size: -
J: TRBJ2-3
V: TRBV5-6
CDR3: ASSQSGGATSTDTQY

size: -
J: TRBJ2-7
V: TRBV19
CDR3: ASSQGGRVYEQY

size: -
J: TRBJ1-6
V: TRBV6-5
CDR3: ASSYSGTPRTPLH

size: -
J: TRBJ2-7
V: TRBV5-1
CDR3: ASNRAGGYEQY

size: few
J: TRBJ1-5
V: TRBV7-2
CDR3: ASSPSQVSNQPQH

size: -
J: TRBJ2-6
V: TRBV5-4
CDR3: ASSLGPASGGANVLT

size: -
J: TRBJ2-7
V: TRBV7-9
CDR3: ASSLEGWQY

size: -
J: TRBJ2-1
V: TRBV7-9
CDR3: ASSLGTSGPWDEQF

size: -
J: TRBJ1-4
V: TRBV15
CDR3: ATSSNLGQGNKLF

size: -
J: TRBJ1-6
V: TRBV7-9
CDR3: ASSLVAQYNSPLH

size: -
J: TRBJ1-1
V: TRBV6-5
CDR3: ATYGMSGKAF

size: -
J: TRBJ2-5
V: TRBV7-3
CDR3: ASSLIRAGEY

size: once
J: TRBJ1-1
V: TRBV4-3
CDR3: ASSQAQGIRDTEAF

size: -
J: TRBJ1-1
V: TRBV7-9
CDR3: ASSLLGTGEIEAF

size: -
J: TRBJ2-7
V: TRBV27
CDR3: ASRPAGAYEQY

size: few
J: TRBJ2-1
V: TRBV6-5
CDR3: ASSTGLVPNEQF

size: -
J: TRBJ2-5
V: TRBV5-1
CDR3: ASSLVGQGPETQY

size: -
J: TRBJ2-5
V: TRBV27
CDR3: ASSLSRTAQETQY

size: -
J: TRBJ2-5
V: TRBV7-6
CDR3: ASSSGQGETQY

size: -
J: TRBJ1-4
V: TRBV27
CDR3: ASRTWDSRNEKLF

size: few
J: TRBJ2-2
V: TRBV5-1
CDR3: ASSRIGVNTGELF

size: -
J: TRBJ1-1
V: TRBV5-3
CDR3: ARSSEGTEAF

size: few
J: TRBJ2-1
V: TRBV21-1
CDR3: ASSKGQEPYNEQF

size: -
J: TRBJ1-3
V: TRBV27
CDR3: ASSFGGPGGNTIY

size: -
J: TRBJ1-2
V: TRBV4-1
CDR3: ASSQYFDRVDYGYT